These 20 T cell receptor beta chains originate from one sample sequenced in a study of cytomegalovirus exposure and HLA in healthy donors. The PCR used 60 Vbeta and 13 Jbeta primers. Produced via immunoSEQ multiplex PCR; TCRdb's table is partial and in-frame only. Counted here are under 200,000 clones, around 80% occurring once; the ten biggest clones make up around 7%. The sequencing sample was made of PBMCs. All receptors derive from a woman aged 40 to 50 in good health and CMV-seropositive.

V and J are TRBV5-1 and TRBJ1-5; D possibly corresponds to TRBD1 (5 bases). The CDR3 is 17 residues long. The germline gives CDR1 SGHRS, CDR2 YFSETQ. Trimming cost V 4 bases and J 0 bases, with 17 bases left between them. The chain's CDR3 is CASSPGVSGGSNQPQHF. The CDR3 DNA sequence: TGCGCCAGCAGCCCTGGGGTGAGCGGGGGTAGCAATCAGCCCCAGCATTTT.

V and J are TRBV7-8 and TRBJ2-7, with TRBD2 matching 8 bases. CDR3 length equals 15 residues. Germline loops: CDR1 SGHVS, CDR2 FQNEAQ. Germline trimming cut 4 bases from V and 3 bases from J; bases unmatched to any gene: 8. DNA for the CDR3: TGTGCCAGCAGCTCCCGGGGGGGGCCCGTCTACGAGCAGTACTTC. This encodes CASSSRGGPVYEQYF.

This clone was recorded once. V is TRBV5-1 and J is TRBJ2-5; 8 nucleotides align to TRBD2. V shed 4 bases, J shed 2 bases, and the junction held 7 bases outside the gene matches. There are 15 residues in the CDR3. Germline V lookup: CDR1 SGHRS, CDR2 YFSETQ. As DNA, the CDR3 is TGCGCCAGCAGCCCCATAGCGGGGAAACAAGAGACCCAGTACTTC. Protein sequence: CASSPIAGKQETQYF.

J is TRBJ1-3 and V is TRBV7-2; 7 bases line up with TRBD1. CDR1 is SGHTA, CDR2 FQGNSA, per germline. Losses at the gene ends were 10 bases for V and 2 bases for J; bases not matched to a gene: 5. CDR3 length equals 13 residues. CDR3 region: CATRGGAGNTIYF. CDR3 in DNA: TGTGCCACAAGAGGGGGCGCTGGAAACACCATATATTTT.

The chain uses TRBV7-9 and TRBJ1-4, with TRBD1 as a possible D gene (6 bases). CDR3 length: 16 residues. CDR1 is SEHNR, CDR2 FQNEAQ, per germline (reference sequence). Trimming stripped 4 bases from V and 3 bases from J, with 15 bases between. CDR3: CASSSNRVEANEKLFF. The CDR3 DNA follows: TGTGCCAGCAGCTCAAACAGGGTGGAAGCTAATGAAAAACTGTTTTTT.

The chain carries TRBV6-6 and TRBJ2-5; TRBD2 agrees at 8 bases. The end of the DNA aligns better with TRBJ2-7, so the J call may be wrong. The germline CDR1 and CDR2 sequences are MNHNY and SVGAGI (reference sequence). The CDR3 has 16 residues. CDR3 in amino acids: CASSYSSGGLSYEQYF. The CDR3 DNA reads TGTGCCAGCAGTTACTCGAGCGGGGGCCTCTCCTACGAGCAGTACTTC.

The chain joins TRBV5-4 to TRBJ2-5, with 7 bases identical to TRBD1. This CDR3 region has 14 residues. J was trimmed by 1 base and V by 4 bases; bases with no gene match: 4. Germline CDR1 SGHNT, CDR2 YYREEE (reference sequence). This CDR3 reads CASSRDRAQETQYF. CDR3 DNA sequence: TGTGCCAGCAGCCGAGACAGGGCCCAAGAGACCCAGTACTTC.

A few counts support this clone. This chain uses TRBV6-5 with TRBJ2-7; D might be TRBD2 (6 bases). Germline CDR1 reads MNHEY; CDR2 reads SVGAGI. The V gene lost 6 bases and the J gene lost 3 bases, with 15 bases spanning the gap. The CDR3 runs to 14 residues. In DNA form, the CDR3 reads TGTGCCAGCAGGCCGCCGGGACTTCACTACGAGCAGTACTTC. It is translated as CASRPPGLHYEQYF.

The gene calls are TRBV29-1 and TRBJ2-4; 7 bases fit TRBD2. The CDR3 covers 14 residues. With 6 bases clipped from V and 5 bases from J, the junction kept 10 bases outside the gene matches. CDR1 and CDR2 from the germline V gene are SQVTM and ANQGSEA. The DNA for the CDR3 is TGCAGCGTAGTAGCGAGCGGGATCCAAAACATTCAGTACTTC. This codes for CSVVASGIQNIQYF. The entire variable domain, with the rest obtained from reference TRBV29-1 and TRBJ2-4, is as follows: SAVISQKPSRDICQRGTSLTIQCQVDSQVTMMFWYRQQPGQSLTLIATANQGSEATYESGFVIDKFPISRPNLTFSTLTVSNMSPEDSSIYLCSVVASGIQNIQYFGAGTRLSVL.

This clone occurred a few times. J is TRBJ2-1 and V is TRBV4-1; 11 bases align to TRBD2. The V and J ends lost 0 bases and 4 bases, in that order; junction bases with no gene match: 5. In germline, CDR1 is MGHRA, CDR2 YSYEKL. There are 17 residues in the CDR3. CDR3 protein: CASSQDLAGGKYNEQFF. The CDR3 nucleotides read TGCGCCAGCAGCCAAGATCTAGCGGGGGGTAAATACAATGAGCAGTTCTTC.

V and J are TRBV27 and TRBJ2-3; perhaps TRBD2 as D (5 bases). Per the germline V gene, CDR1 is MNHEY and CDR2 is SMNVEV (reference sequence). The ends were cut back, 0 bases at V and 1 base at J, with 14 bases in the middle. The CDR3 totals 17 residues. As DNA, the CDR3 is TGTGCCAGCAGTTTATCCGTAACGGAGGTGGGCACAGATACGCAGTATTTT. As protein: CASSLSVTEVGTDTQYF.

The rearrangement joins TRBV7-8 to TRBJ2-5; no clear D. The CDR3 sequence is 13 residues long. CDR1 and CDR2 from the germline V gene are SGHVS and FQNEAQ. V was trimmed by 2 bases and J by 1 base, leaving 5 bases between them. CDR3 loop: CASSLNSQETQYF. CDR3 coding DNA: TGTGCCAGCAGCTTAAACAGCCAAGAGACCCAGTACTTC.

This rearrangement joins TRBV7-8 to TRBJ1-2, with a tentative D call TRBD1 (5 bases). The CDR3 covers 17 residues. Trimming pared 5 bases from V and 4 bases from J, leaving 23 bases between. Germline values: CDR1 SGHVS, CDR2 FQNEAQ. Written as DNA, the CDR3 is TGTGCCAGCAGCCCAGAAGTTCGGGGGTTTACGGCCTATGGCTACACCTTC. This codes for CASSPEVRGFTAYGYTF.

This sequence joins TRBV10-2 and TRBJ2-2; possibly TRBD2 for D (7 bases). V was trimmed by 6 bases and J by 5 bases, leaving 16 bases between them. This CDR3 has 15 residues. Germline V gives CDR1 WSHSY, CDR2 SAAADI. This CDR3 is CASRGGGAGTGELFF. The CDR3 DNA is TGCGCCAGCAGGGGGGGCGGAGCGGGGACCGGGGAGCTGTTTTTT.

This clone occurred a few times. V is TRBV11-2 and J is TRBJ1-2, with D uncertain. V was cut by 5 bases and J by 5 bases, with 18 bases left in between. The CDR3 length is 15 residues. In germline, CDR1 is SGHAT, CDR2 FQNNGV. The CDR3 region has the DNA TGTGCCAGCAGCCCCCAGGAGGTGGAGAGTTATGGCTACACCTTC. Encoded protein: CASSPQEVESYGYTF.

The chain is built from TRBV6-6 and TRBJ2-4; 7 positions agree with TRBD1. V was clipped by 7 bases and J by 3 bases; unmatched bases: 6. In germline, CDR1 is MNHNY, CDR2 SVGAGI (reference sequence). The CDR3 is 14 residues long. CDR3 coding DNA: TGTGCCAGCACCAAAGACAGGGTCAAAAACATTCAGTACTTC. Amino acids: CASTKDRVKNIQYF.

The chain couples TRBV30 to TRBJ1-4, with no clear D. This CDR3 has 12 residues. CDR1 and CDR2 from the germline V gene are GTSNPN and SVGIG (reference sequence). Trimming took 2 bases from V and 7 from J, leaving 8 bases between them. The CDR3 loop reads CAWSFTVEKLFF. The CDR3 bases are TGTGCCTGGAGTTTTACAGTTGAAAAACTGTTTTTT.

The CDR3: CASSSQGADVGTQYF. CDR3 DNA: TGCGCCAGCAGCTCACAGGGGGCCGATGTAGGTACGCAGTATTTT. The V and J genes are TRBV5-1 and TRBJ2-3, with 9 bases aligning to TRBD1. CDR1 SGHRS and CDR2 YFSETQ come from the germline V gene. Trimming cost V 3 bases and J 8 bases; bases outside gene matches: 10. The length of the CDR3 is 15 residues.

The J gene is TRBJ2-1, the V gene TRBV9, with TRBD2 matching 13 bases. This CDR3 comprises 14 residues. Trimming at V came to 7 bases and at J to 4 bases, leaving 2 bases not matched to a gene. From germline, CDR1 is SGDLS and CDR2 YYNGEE. CDR3 sequence: CASGGLAGYNEQFF. CDR3 DNA: TGTGCCAGCGGGGGACTAGCGGGGTACAATGAGCAGTTCTTC.

The chain joins TRBV30 to TRBJ1-2; no definite D call. The V and J ends lost 3 bases and 4 bases respectively, with 9 bases between them. The germline CDR1 and CDR2 sequences are GTSNPN and SVGIG (reference sequence). The CDR3 covers 12 residues. CDR3 in amino acids: CAWRLISYGYTF. Here the CDR3 DNA reads TGTGCCTGGAGGCTTATTAGCTATGGCTACACCTTC.